These 9 T cell receptor beta chains were sequenced from one sample in a study of cytomegalovirus exposure and HLA in healthy donors. Primers: 60 Vbeta forward and 13 Jbeta reverse. TCRdb keeps only in-frame clones here, not all; method: immunoSEQ multiplex PCR. The profile shows approximately 120,000 clones, more than 75% of them singletons. The specimen was PBMCs. The receptors here all came from a woman aged 55-70 years in good health and CMV-seropositive.

This clone has only one observation. The chain is built from TRBV5-6 and TRBJ1-2, with TRBD1 matching over 8 bases. Germline CDR1 SGHDT, CDR2 YYEEEE. The length of the CDR3 is 14 residues. The V and J ends lost 0 bases and 8 bases, in that order; junction bases with no gene match: 6. The CDR3 DNA is TGTGCCAGCAGCTTGGGACAGGGGCATAGAGGCTACACCTTC. It translates to CASSLGQGHRGYTF.

V is TRBV27 and J is TRBJ2-3, with a possible D match to TRBD1 (6 bases). This CDR3 spans 14 amino acids. Trimming pared 6 bases from V and 0 bases from J, leaving 10 bases between. Germline CDR1 and CDR2: MNHEY and SMNVEV (reference sequence). The CDR3 here is CASSGTRSTDTQYF. For the CDR3, the DNA is TGTGCCAGCAGCGGGACACGTAGCACAGATACGCAGTATTTT.

The chain employs TRBV15 and TRBJ2-1; TRBD2 might be the D (7 bases). Deletions cut 5 bases from V and 13 bases from J, with 24 bases between. Germline CDR1 and CDR2: LNHNV and YYDKDF (reference sequence). This CDR3 spans 15 amino acids. The CDR3 coding sequence is TGTGCCACCAGCGATTTGGGGGGGGCGTCCTATCTTCAGTTCTTC. Translating gives CATSDLGGASYLQFF. The full variable domain, rest sourced from reference TRBV15 and TRBJ2-1, is DAMVIQNPRYQVTQFGKPVTLSCSQTLNHNVMYWYQQKSSQAPKLLFHYYDKDFNNEADTPDNFQSRRPNTSFCFLDIRSPGLGDTAMYLCATSDLGGASYLQFFGPGTRLTVL.

This chain uses TRBV7-9 with TRBJ2-7, with D possibly being TRBD1 (5 bases). Looked up from germline, CDR1 is SEHNR and CDR2 is FQNEAQ (reference sequence). The CDR3 runs to 12 residues. V gave up 5 bases and J gave up 4 bases, with 9 bases separating them. CDR3 protein: CASSEDRYEQYF. Here the CDR3 DNA reads TGTGCCAGCAGCGAAGACAGATACGAGCAGTACTTC.

This clone showed up just a few times. The V gene is TRBV9, the J gene TRBJ2-1, with 14 bases fitting TRBD2. The V gene's germline CDR1 is SGDLS and CDR2 YYNGEE. With 4 bases clipped from V and 10 bases from J, the junction kept 7 bases outside the gene matches. CDR3 size: 15 residues. Here the CDR3 reads CASSPRLAGGSEQFF. Here the CDR3 DNA reads TGTGCCAGCAGCCCACGACTAGCGGGAGGGTCGGAGCAGTTCTTC. The complete variable domain, with remaining parts taken from reference TRBV9 and TRBJ2-1, reads DSGVTQTPKHLITATGQRVTLRCSPRSGDLSVYWYQQSLDQGLQFLIQYYNGEERAKGNILERFSAQQFPDLHSELNLSSLELGDSALYFCASSPRLAGGSEQFFGPGTRLTVL.

Here the CDR3 reads CASSYGGGETQYF. CDR3 DNA sequence: TGCGCCAGCAGCTATGGGGGGGGAGAGACCCAGTACTTC. The gene calls are TRBV5-1 and TRBJ2-5, with TRBD2 identical over 7 bases. The CDR3 has 13 residues. V shed 3 bases, J shed 4 bases, and the junction held 3 bases outside the gene matches. CDR1 SGHRS and CDR2 YFSETQ come from the germline V gene.

The genes are TRBV6-5 and TRBJ1-6; D is possibly TRBD1 (6 bases). This CDR3 has 14 residues. Between the trimmed V and J ends, which lost 5 bases and 4 bases, there was a span of 9 bases. CDR1 and CDR2 from the germline V gene are MNHEY and SVGAGI. In nucleotides, the CDR3 is TGTGCCAGCAGTCGGACAGAGTATAATTCACCCCTCCACTTT. This translates into CASSRTEYNSPLHF.

This chain uses TRBV2 with TRBJ2-5, with 7 bases aligning to TRBD2. Germline CDR1 and CDR2: SNHLY and FYNNEI. Trimming took 0 bases from V and 4 from J; bases not matched to a gene: 5. This CDR3 spans 15 amino acids. CDR3 bases: TGTGCCAGCAGTGAAGCGTTGACTAGCTCAGAGACCCAGTACTTC. It yields the protein CASSEALTSSETQYF.

The V and J genes are TRBV6-5 and TRBJ2-2; TRBD1 matches at 7 bases. CDR3 length equals 14 residues. With V trimmed by 6 bases and J by 2 bases, 3 bases remained unmatched. CDR1 and CDR2 from the germline V gene are MNHEY and SVGAGI. The CDR3 DNA follows: TGTGCCAGCAGGAGACAGGGAAACACCGGGGAGCTGTTTTTT. Translating it yields CASRRQGNTGELFF.